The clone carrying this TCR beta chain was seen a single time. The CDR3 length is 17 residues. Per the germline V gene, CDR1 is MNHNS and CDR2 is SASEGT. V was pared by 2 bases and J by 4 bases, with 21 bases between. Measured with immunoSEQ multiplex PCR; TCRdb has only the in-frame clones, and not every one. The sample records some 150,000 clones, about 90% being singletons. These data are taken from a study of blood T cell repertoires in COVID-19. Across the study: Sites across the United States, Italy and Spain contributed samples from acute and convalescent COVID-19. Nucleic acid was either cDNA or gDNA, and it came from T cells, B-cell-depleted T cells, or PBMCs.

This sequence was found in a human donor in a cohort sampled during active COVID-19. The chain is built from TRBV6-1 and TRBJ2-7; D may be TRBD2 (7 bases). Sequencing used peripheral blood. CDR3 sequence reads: CASSERGWQGGGYEQYF. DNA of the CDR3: TGTGCCAGCAGTGAAAGGGGGTGGCAGGGAGGGGGATACGAGCAGTACTTC.